The table lists the clone carrying this TCR beta chain with a count of one. These data originate in a study of T cell changes during pregnancy in multiple sclerosis. Assay used: immunoSEQ multiplex PCR; TCRdb lists only in-frame clones, some missing. The repertoire holds approximately 88,000 clones, with 90% to 95% as singletons. With V trimmed by 3 bases and J by 3 bases, 9 bases remained unmatched. CDR3 size: 16 residues. Per germline, CDR1 KGHSH and CDR2 LQKENI. The genes are TRBV18 and TRBJ2-7; 9 bases align to TRBD1. This sample comprised peripheral blood, obtained in the second trimester of pregnancy. The clonotype originates from a female donor with multiple sclerosis, enrolled in a pregnancy study. This CDR3 reads CASSPPAGTGSYEQYF. CDR3 sequence (DNA): TGTGCCAGCTCACCTCCCGCCGGGACAGGGAGCTACGAGCAGTACTTC.